These 27 T cell receptor beta chains originate from one sample sequenced in a study of PD-1 blockade in classical Hodgkin lymphoma. TCRdb's copy holds only in-frame clones and misses some; the assay was immunoSEQ multiplex PCR. This table holds approximately 38,000 clones, around 80% found once. Time point denoted: cycle 4 day 1 (C4D1), after 6 weeks of nivolumab. Relapses following autologous stem cell transplantation were seen in all patients, with brentuximab vedotin exposure varying. This specimen consisted of peripheral blood mononuclear cells (PBMCs), obtained before the fourth cycle of nivolumab. The receptors here all came from a human donor with classical Hodgkin lymphoma.

This clone was counted once. The gene calls are TRBV19 and TRBJ1-4, with D hard to call. The CDR3 totals 13 residues. Trimming removed 5 bases at V and 6 bases at J, with 10 bases between. CDR1 is LNHDA and CDR2 is SQIVND in the germline V gene (reference sequence). CDR3 sequence reads: CASSRTDHEKLFF. Written as DNA, the CDR3 is TGTGCCAGTAGTCGAACAGACCATGAAAAACTGTTTTTT.

This clone has only one observation. The chain couples TRBV11-2 to TRBJ2-7; D unresolved. V was cut by 0 bases and J by 6 bases, with 6 bases left in between. This CDR3 spans 12 amino acids. Germline CDR1 reads SGHAT; CDR2 reads FQNNGV. CDR3 in amino acids: CASSLELGEQYF. The CDR3 DNA sequence: TGTGCCAGCAGCTTAGAGCTGGGCGAGCAGTACTTC.

The chain joins TRBV2 to TRBJ2-1; 7 positions agree with TRBD1. Germline loops: CDR1 SNHLY, CDR2 FYNNEI. V gave up 6 bases and J gave up 8 bases; unmatched junction bases: 13. CDR3 length: 15 amino acids. CDR3: CASRKVKRQGDEQFF. The CDR3 DNA follows: TGTGCCAGCAGGAAAGTGAAGAGACAGGGCGATGAGCAGTTCTTC.

The chain uses TRBV28 and TRBJ1-4; D is uncertain. The germline gives CDR1 MDHEN, CDR2 SYDVKM. V lost 5 bases and J lost 9, with 10 bases in between. The CDR3 covers 12 residues. The CDR3 DNA reads as TGTGCCAGCAGTCTACCGGGTAAAAAACTGTTTTTT. Amino acids: CASSLPGKKLFF.

J is TRBJ1-2 and V is TRBV7-9; D remains ambiguous. Deletions cut 1 base from V and 6 bases from J, with 6 bases between. Germline V gene lookup returns CDR1 SEHNR and CDR2 FQNEAQ (reference sequence). The CDR3 spans 12 residues. The CDR3 DNA sequence: TGTGCCAGCAGCTTAGGAGCCGATGGCTACACCTTC. This translates into CASSLGADGYTF.

This chain links TRBV4-3 with TRBJ1-2; 7 positions agree with TRBD1. Germline trimming cut 1 base from V and 4 bases from J; bases unmatched to any gene: 9. The CDR3 runs to 16 residues. Germline lookup yields CDR1 LGHNA and CDR2 YSLEER. The CDR3 loop is CASSQGPQGPTYGYTF. CDR3 coding DNA: TGCGCCAGCAGCCAAGGCCCACAGGGGCCAACCTATGGCTACACCTTC.

The rearrangement links TRBV9 to TRBJ1-5; D call uncertain. Germline V gene lookup returns CDR1 SGDLS and CDR2 YYNGEE. Between the trimmed V and J ends, which lost 0 bases and 0 bases, there was a span of 10 bases. There are 16 residues in the CDR3. This CDR3 is CASSVDEGYSNQPQHF. The DNA for the CDR3 is TGTGCCAGCAGCGTAGATGAGGGCTATAGCAATCAGCCCCAGCATTTT.

This chain joins TRBV27 and TRBJ2-1; possibly TRBD1 or TRBD2 for D (6 bases each). V was shortened by 5 bases and J by 9 bases, with 11 bases between the two germline ends. The CDR3 totals 12 residues. Looked up from germline, CDR1 is MNHEY and CDR2 is SMNVEV (reference sequence). The CDR3 spells CASSQQGGEQFF. The CDR3 nucleotides read TGTGCCAGCAGTCAACAGGGAGGTGAGCAGTTCTTC.

The rearrangement joins TRBV13 to TRBJ2-1, with 9 bases fitting TRBD2. This CDR3 spans 15 amino acids. Germline V gene data show CDR1 as PRHDT and CDR2 as FYEKMQ (reference sequence). V gave up 2 bases and J gave up 5 bases; unmatched junction bases: 4. In DNA, the CDR3 is TGTGCCAGCAGCTTAAAGCGGGGGGCGAACAATGAGCAGTTCTTC. Residues: CASSLKRGANNEQFF.

The chain carries TRBV4-2 and TRBJ2-1; 11 nucleotides agree with TRBD2. After removal of 4 bases from V and 7 bases from J, the junction contained 9 bases not matched to a gene. The CDR3 totals 16 residues. Looked up from germline, CDR1 is LGHNA and CDR2 is YNFKEQ. The DNA for the CDR3 is TGTGCCAGCAGCCCCCGACTAGCGGGGACGAGGAATGAGCAGTTCTTC. Translation gives CASSPRLAGTRNEQFF.

In its sample, this clone was seen a few times. This sample includes further DNA sequences coding for the same CDR3. The chain uses TRBV6-5 and TRBJ2-5, with a weak D call TRBD2 (6 bases). Trimming took 5 bases from V and 0 from J, leaving 10 bases between them. Germline CDR1 reads MNHEY; CDR2 reads SVGAGI. CDR3 length: 14 amino acids. CDR3 coding DNA: TGTGCCAGCAGTCCCCCGGGAGACCAAGAGACCCAGTACTTC. It is translated as CASSPPGDQETQYF.

V usage is TRBV6-5 and J usage is TRBJ1-5; D gene unclear. This CDR3 comprises 15 residues. Germline CDR1 is MNHEY and CDR2 is SVGAGI. The germline V and J ends were trimmed by 5 bases and 5 bases, with 16 bases remaining between them. The CDR3 sequence: CASSPIAQDYQPQHF. The CDR3 bases are TGTGCCAGCAGTCCTATAGCGCAGGATTATCAGCCCCAGCATTTT.

Written as DNA, the CDR3 is TGCAGCGTTGATAAGGAAAACACTGAAGCTTTCTTT. Amino acids: CSVDKENTEAFF. The V call is TRBV29-1, the J call TRBJ1-1, with unresolved D. V was pared by 3 bases and J by 2 bases, with 7 bases between. The germline gives CDR1 SQVTM, CDR2 ANQGSEA. The CDR3 runs 12 residues.

This clone was seen a single time. This rearrangement joins TRBV6-1 to TRBJ2-7; D is ambiguous. This CDR3 is 13 amino acids long. Germline V CDR1 and CDR2: MNHNS, SASEGT. V dropped 0 bases and J dropped 4 bases, with 7 bases sitting between them. The CDR3 coding sequence is TGTGCCAGCAGTGAAGCCCTGGGATACGAGCAGTACTTC. Amino acids: CASSEALGYEQYF.

This clone was recorded only once. J is TRBJ1-1 and V is TRBV6-5; 8 nucleotides match TRBD1. Trimming took 6 bases from V and 5 from J; bases not matched to a gene: 5. The germline gives CDR1 MNHEY, CDR2 SVGAGI. The CDR3 runs to 13 residues. The CDR3 DNA sequence: TGTGCCAGCAGCCCGGACAGGGTGACTGAAGCTTTCTTT. Translated, it gives CASSPDRVTEAFF.

The chain employs TRBV28 and TRBJ2-7; 7 bases are a match to TRBD1. This CDR3 spans 15 amino acids. V shed 2 bases, J shed 0 bases, and the junction held 4 bases outside the gene matches. CDR1 is MDHEN, CDR2 SYDVKM, per germline. Here the CDR3 reads CASSLMTGSSYEQYF. The CDR3 DNA reads TGTGCCAGCAGTTTAATGACAGGGAGCTCCTACGAGCAGTACTTC.

In its sample, this clone was seen once. The CDR3 is CASSLEDRGRRGYTF. As DNA, the CDR3 is TGTGCCAGCAGCTTAGAAGACAGGGGGCGGAGGGGCTACACCTTC. This chain uses TRBV7-8 with TRBJ1-2; 10 bases agree with TRBD1. The germline V gene encodes CDR1 SGHVS and CDR2 FQNEAQ. The CDR3 sequence is 15 residues long. The V gene end was trimmed by 1 base and the J gene end by 8 bases; junction bases not matched to a gene: 7.

The V gene is TRBV18, the J gene TRBJ1-3; D unclear. The V gene's germline CDR1 is KGHSH and CDR2 LQKENI. V was clipped by 2 bases and J by 2 bases, with 10 bases between them. The CDR3 covers 15 residues. CDR3 amino acids: CASSPDRVPGNTIYF. CDR3 in DNA: TGTGCCAGCTCACCAGATAGGGTCCCTGGAAACACCATATATTTT.

The chain carries TRBV27 and TRBJ1-2; 10 nucleotides line up with TRBD1. There are 13 residues in the CDR3. Germline values: CDR1 MNHEY, CDR2 SMNVEV (reference sequence). The J segment lost 5 bases and the V segment lost 8 bases, leaving 5 bases of the junction unmatched. CDR3 coding DNA: TGTGCCAGCGGCTGGGACAGGGGTTATGGCTACACCTTC. This codes for CASGWDRGYGYTF.

CDR3 residues: CASRVGLAGVGDTQYF. The CDR3 DNA is TGTGCCAGCAGAGTAGGACTAGCGGGGGTGGGAGATACGCAGTATTTT. V gene TRBV2 combines with J gene TRBJ2-3, with 13 bases that match TRBD2. CDR3 length equals 16 residues. Germline-derived CDR1 and CDR2 are SNHLY and FYNNEI. Trimming removed 6 bases from V and 5 bases from J; junction bases left unmatched: 8. Full variable domain (rest looked up from reference TRBV2 and TRBJ2-3): EPEVTQTPSHQVTQMGQEVILRCVPISNHLYFYWYRQILGQKVEFLVSFYNNEISEKSEIFDDQFSVERPDGSNFTLKIRSTKLEDSAMYFCASRVGLAGVGDTQYFGPGTRLTVL.

Notes on this clone: Other DNA sequences in the same sample also yield this CDR3. The chain uses TRBV29-1 and TRBJ2-2; TRBD1 agrees at 10 bases. This CDR3 is 15 amino acids long. V shed 7 bases and J 6 bases; nucleotides not matched to a gene: 11. Germline lookup yields CDR1 SQVTM and CDR2 ANQGSEA. The CDR3 sequence is CSGKTGGAVSGELFF. Here the CDR3 DNA reads TGCAGCGGCAAGACAGGGGGCGCGGTGTCCGGGGAGCTGTTTTTT.

This clone was observed a handful of times. J is TRBJ2-1 and V is TRBV5-1, with D unresolved. From germline, CDR1 is SGHRS and CDR2 YFSETQ. There are 16 residues in the CDR3. Deletions cut 4 bases from V and 2 bases from J, with 16 bases between. The CDR3 sequence is CASSPSPVLTYNEQFF. CDR3 nucleotide sequence: TGCGCCAGCAGCCCAAGTCCGGTGCTAACCTACAATGAGCAGTTCTTC.

This clone appeared a few times. The genes are TRBV4-2 and TRBJ1-5; 9 nucleotides align to TRBD1. CDR1 is LGHNA and CDR2 is YNFKEQ in the germline V gene. Trimming at V came to 3 bases and at J to 2 bases, leaving 2 bases not matched to a gene. The CDR3 covers 15 residues. The CDR3 loop is CASSQGQGRNQPQHF. In DNA, the CDR3 is TGTGCCAGCAGCCAGGGACAGGGCCGCAATCAGCCCCAGCATTTT.

The DNA for the CDR3 is TGCAGCGTTTACAGGGGTAACACTGAAGCTTTCTTT. It is translated as CSVYRGNTEAFF. The gene calls are TRBV29-1 and TRBJ1-1; 7 bases map to TRBD1. This CDR3 has 12 amino acids. Per the germline V gene, CDR1 is SQVTM and CDR2 is ANQGSEA. Losses at the gene ends were 5 bases for V and 2 bases for J; bases not matched to a gene: 2.

J is TRBJ2-1 and V is TRBV18; a possible D gene is TRBD1 (5 bases). V lost 6 bases to trimming and J lost 7 bases, with 22 bases between them. The CDR3 sequence is 16 residues long. The germline V gene encodes CDR1 KGHSH and CDR2 LQKENI. The CDR3 spells CASSTFGAGMANEQFF. The CDR3 DNA follows: TGTGCCAGCTCCACCTTTGGGGCAGGGATGGCGAATGAGCAGTTCTTC.

The table lists this clone with a few counts. The rearrangement links TRBV28 to TRBJ1-5, with 9 bases identical to TRBD1. This CDR3 is 16 amino acids long. V shed 4 bases, J shed 3 bases, and the junction held 7 bases outside the gene matches. Germline assignment: CDR1 MDHEN and CDR2 SYDVKM. The CDR3 protein is CASSSPWTGVNQPQHF. In DNA form, the CDR3 reads TGTGCCAGCAGTTCACCATGGACAGGGGTCAATCAGCCCCAGCATTTT.

The chain uses TRBV15 and TRBJ1-5; D is perhaps TRBD1 (5 bases). The CDR3 length is 16 residues. Germline loops: CDR1 LNHNV, CDR2 YYDKDF (reference sequence). Trimming took off 0 bases at V and 3 bases at J, with 12 bases between the two ends. The CDR3 sequence is CATSRERAGNNQPQHF. In nucleotides, the CDR3 is TGTGCCACCAGCAGAGAAAGGGCAGGGAACAATCAGCCCCAGCATTTT. The whole variable domain, filled in from reference TRBV15 and TRBJ1-5, reads DAMVIQNPRYQVTQFGKPVTLSCSQTLNHNVMYWYQQKSSQAPKLLFHYYDKDFNNEADTPDNFQSRRPNTSFCFLDIRSPGLGDTAMYLCATSRERAGNNQPQHFGDGTRLSIL.